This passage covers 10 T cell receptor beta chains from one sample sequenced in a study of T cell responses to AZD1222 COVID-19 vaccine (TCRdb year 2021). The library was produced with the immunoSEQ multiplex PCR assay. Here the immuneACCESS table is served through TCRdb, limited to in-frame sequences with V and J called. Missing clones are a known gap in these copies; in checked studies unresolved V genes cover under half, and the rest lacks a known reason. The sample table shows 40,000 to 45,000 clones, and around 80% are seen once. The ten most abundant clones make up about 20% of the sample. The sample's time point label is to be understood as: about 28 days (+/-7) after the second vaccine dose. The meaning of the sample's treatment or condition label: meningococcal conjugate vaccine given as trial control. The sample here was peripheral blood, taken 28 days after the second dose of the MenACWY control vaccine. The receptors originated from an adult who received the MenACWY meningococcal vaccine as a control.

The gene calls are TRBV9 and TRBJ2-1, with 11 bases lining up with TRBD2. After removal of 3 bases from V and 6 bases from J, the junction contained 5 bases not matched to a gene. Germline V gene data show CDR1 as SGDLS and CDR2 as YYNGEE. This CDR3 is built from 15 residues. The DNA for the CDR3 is TGTGCCAGCAGCGCCACTAGCGGGGGAGGCAATGAGCAGTTCTTC. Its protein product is CASSATSGGGNEQFF.

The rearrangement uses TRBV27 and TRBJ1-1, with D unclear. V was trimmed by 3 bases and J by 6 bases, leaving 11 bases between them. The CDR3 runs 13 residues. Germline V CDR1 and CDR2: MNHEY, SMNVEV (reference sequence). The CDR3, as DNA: TGTGCCAGCAGTTTCACGGGCCGACCTGAAGCTTTCTTT. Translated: CASSFTGRPEAFF.

CDR3 nucleotide sequence: TGCAGTGCTAGTTTAGGACTCAACTATGGCTACACCTTC. The encoded protein is CSASLGLNYGYTF. This chain connects TRBV20-1 to TRBJ1-2; D not resolved. There are 13 residues in the CDR3. Per germline, CDR1 DFQATT and CDR2 SNEGSKA (reference sequence). V was clipped by 3 bases and J by 2 bases, with 10 bases between them.

Written as DNA, the CDR3 is TGTGCCAGTAGTATAAGACAGGGAGATGTTCAGCCCCAGCATTTT. It specifies CASSIRQGDVQPQHF. The chain couples TRBV19 to TRBJ1-5; TRBD1 agrees at 7 bases. CDR3 length: 15 amino acids. The ends lost 2 bases at V and 6 bases at J; junction bases unmatched: 7. CDR1 is LNHDA and CDR2 is SQIVND in the germline V gene (reference sequence).

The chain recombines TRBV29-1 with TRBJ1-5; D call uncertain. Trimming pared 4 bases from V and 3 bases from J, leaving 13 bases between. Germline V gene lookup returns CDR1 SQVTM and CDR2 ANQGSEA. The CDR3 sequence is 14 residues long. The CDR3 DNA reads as TGCAGCGTTGCGGTCGCAGGCCTCAATCAGCCCCAGCATTTT. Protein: CSVAVAGLNQPQHF. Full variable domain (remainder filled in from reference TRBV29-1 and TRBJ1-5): SAVISQKPSRDICQRGTSLTIQCQVDSQVTMMFWYRQQPGQSLTLIATANQGSEATYESGFVIDKFPISRPNLTFSTLTVSNMSPEDSSIYLCSVAVAGLNQPQHFGDGTRLSIL.

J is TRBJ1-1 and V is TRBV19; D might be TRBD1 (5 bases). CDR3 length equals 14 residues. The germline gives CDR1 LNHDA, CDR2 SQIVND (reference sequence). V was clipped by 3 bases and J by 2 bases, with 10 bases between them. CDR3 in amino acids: CASSIQGTNTEAFF. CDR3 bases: TGTGCCAGTAGTATCCAGGGAACCAACACTGAAGCTTTCTTT.

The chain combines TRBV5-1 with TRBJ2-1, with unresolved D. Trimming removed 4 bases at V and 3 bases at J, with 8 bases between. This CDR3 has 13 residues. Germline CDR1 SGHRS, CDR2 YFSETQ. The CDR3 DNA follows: TGCGCCAGCAGCCCTCTCGTCTACAATGAGCAGTTCTTC. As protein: CASSPLVYNEQFF. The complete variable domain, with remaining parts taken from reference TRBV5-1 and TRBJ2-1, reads KAGVTQTPRYLIKTRGQQVTLSCSPISGHRSVSWYQQTPGQGLQFLFEYFSETQRNKGNFPGRFSGRQFSNSRSEMNVSTLELGDSALYLCASSPLVYNEQFFGPGTRLTVL.

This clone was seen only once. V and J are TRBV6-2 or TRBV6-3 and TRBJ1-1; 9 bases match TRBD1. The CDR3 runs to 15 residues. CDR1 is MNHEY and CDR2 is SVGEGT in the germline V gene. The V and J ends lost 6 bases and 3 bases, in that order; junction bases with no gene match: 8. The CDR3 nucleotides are TGTGCCAGCAGACCTCCGGGACAGGGTTACACTGAAGCTTTCTTT. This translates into CASRPPGQGYTEAFF.

CDR3 coding DNA: TGTGCCAGCAGCGTGTGGGACAGCCCCGGCTACGAGCAGTACTTC. Its translation: CASSVWDSPGYEQYF. The V gene is TRBV9, the J gene TRBJ2-7; 7 bases are a match to TRBD1. J lost 3 bases, V lost 2 bases, and 8 bases had no gene match. The CDR3 contains 15 residues. The germline CDR1 and CDR2 sequences are SGDLS and YYNGEE.

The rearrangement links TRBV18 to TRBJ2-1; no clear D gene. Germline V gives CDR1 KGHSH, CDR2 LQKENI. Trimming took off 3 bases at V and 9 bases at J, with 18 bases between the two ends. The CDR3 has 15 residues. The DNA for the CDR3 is TGTGCCAGCTCACCGAAGGGTCCGACAACCTCTGAGCAGTTCTTC. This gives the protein CASSPKGPTTSEQFF.